This T cell receptor beta chain was captured in a study of cytotoxic CD8 clonotypes in ibrutinib-treated CLL. Overall study context: IGHV unmutated 17 to 18; relapsed/refractory about a dozen; treatment-naive about 14. When averaged across all of the samples, the counts came to approximately 250,000 productive templates and 85,000 to 95,000 productive rearrangements.

Target depth was 1 in 200,000 to 1 in 1 million T cells, about 10x per clonotype. Measured with immunoSEQ multiplex PCR; TCRdb has only the in-frame clones, and not every one. Altogether 65,000 to 95,000 clones are present, around 84% being singletons, with the ten largest covering roughly 5%. This CDR3 has 15 residues. Germline V CDR1 and CDR2: GTSNPN, SVGIG (reference sequence). V gave up 5 bases and J gave up 4 bases; unmatched junction bases: 9. General study findings and limits: Among the clonotypes, public ones were uncommon and contracted or held stable on treatment.

About this clone: What it binds is unknown.

The chain joins TRBV30 to TRBJ1-3, with 9 bases matching TRBD1. This TCR came from a human donor with chronic lymphocytic leukemia. The specimen was PBMCs, collected before ibrutinib treatment. The CDR3 here is CAWSRDRVAGNTIYF. For the CDR3, the DNA is TGTGCCTGGTCGAGGGACAGGGTGGCCGGAAACACCATATATTTT.